This record concerns one T cell receptor beta chain sequence. Its specificity is not known. The CDR3 has 11 residues. In germline, CDR1 is SQVTM, CDR2 ANQGSEA. Trimming took 7 bases from V and 9 from J, leaving 13 bases between them. The data originate from a study of cytomegalovirus exposure and HLA in healthy donors. Whole-study context: An earlier analysis identified 117 million unique TCR beta sequences in about 180 million T cells. Study findings and constraints: Cytomegalovirus-associated TCR beta chains were listed, numbering roughly 150.

60 Vbeta and 13 Jbeta primers were used in PCR. Profiling relied on immunoSEQ multiplex PCR, and the TCRdb table lists in-frame clones only, not all of them. Altogether about 120,000 clones are present, 60% to 85% being singletons, with the ten largest covering 10% to 15%. This clonotype was sampled from a woman between 40 and 50 years old in good health and CMV-seropositive. The V gene is TRBV29-1, the J gene TRBJ2-1; D possibly corresponds to TRBD1 (5 bases). Sequencing input: PBMCs. The CDR3 loop reads CSGRQTGEQFF. In nucleotides, the CDR3 is TGCAGCGGCCGACAGACTGGTGAGCAGTTCTTC.